Listed below are T cell receptor beta chains from one sample, sequenced in a study of blood T cell repertoires in COVID-19. TCRdb's table, derived via immunoSEQ multiplex PCR, lists solely in-frame clones and lacks some. The profile shows 300,000 to 450,000 clones, 85% to 90% of them singletons. The source material was peripheral blood. These receptors all stem from a human donor in a cohort sampled during active COVID-19. Both conserved end residues are part of each CDR3. D genes are given only for firm matches. Some rows mark clone size as missing; the rest say once, few, many or name a class of expanded clone.

TGCGCCAGCAGCTTGGAGGGACTAGCGTCTGATACGCAGTATTTT	CASSLEGLASDTQYF	TRBV5-1	TRBD2	.	TRBJ2-3
TGTGCCAGTAGTATGACAGGGGCGCACTCCTACGAGCAGTACTTC	CASSMTGAHSYEQYF	TRBV19	TRBD1	.	TRBJ2-7
TGTGCCAGCAGCGACCGGGACAGGGGGGGCAATGAGCAGTTCTTC	CASSDRDRGGNEQFF	TRBV7-3	TRBD1	.	TRBJ2-1
TGTGCCAGCGGGGGGGGACAGGTGGCTTATGGCTACACCTTC	CASGGGQVAYGYTF	TRBV2	TRBD1	.	TRBJ1-2
TGTGCCAGCAGTTCGGGCCGGGACAGGAGGGAGCAGTACTTC	CASSSGRDRREQYF	TRBV28	TRBD1	.	TRBJ2-7
TGCGCCAGCAGCTCAGCCGGACAGGGCGACAATGAGCAGTTCTTC	CASSSAGQGDNEQFF	TRBV5-1	TRBD1	.	TRBJ2-1
TGTGCCTGGAGCTTGACAGGGGGCGGCTATGGCTACACCTTC	CAWSLTGGGYGYTF	TRBV30	TRBD1	.	TRBJ1-2
TGTGCCAGCAGCCCCGGATGGCGGAATGAGCAGTTCTTC	CASSPGWRNEQFF	TRBV6-2/TRBV6-3	.	few	TRBJ2-1
TGTGCTAGTGGGACAGGGACCGGTGAGACCCAGTACTTC	CASGTGTGETQYF	TRBV12-5	TRBD1	.	TRBJ2-5
TGTGCCAGCAGCTCAGCAGCGGGAGGCGGCGTCTACGAGCAGTACTTC	CASSSAAGGGVYEQYF	TRBV7-9	TRBD2	.	TRBJ2-7
TGCGCCAGCAGCCTAGGACAGGCGACGAATTCACCCCTCCACTTT	CASSLGQATNSPLHF	TRBV4-1	TRBD1	few	TRBJ1-6
TGTGCCAGCAGCTTAGTTGGGGGGGATTGGGGAGAGACCCAGTACTTC	CASSLVGGDWGETQYF	TRBV11-2	TRBD2	.	TRBJ2-5
TGCGCCAGCAGCTTTGGTGACGGAGTACTTGAAGCTTTCTTT	CASSFGDGVLEAFF	TRBV5-1	.	.	TRBJ1-1
TGCGCCAGCACAAGGACAGGGTCTGGAAACACCATATATTTT	CASTRTGSGNTIYF	TRBV4-1	TRBD1	many	TRBJ1-3
TGTGCCAGCAGCCCACGGGGGATGATGATTGGCCCTAACTATGGCTACACCTTC	CASSPRGMMIGPNYGYTF	TRBV9	.	once	TRBJ1-2
TGTGCCAGCAGCCAAGATCTTGGGGGCGGGTACAGCTCCTACAATGAGCAGTTCTTC	CASSQDLGGGYSSYNEQFF	TRBV3-1/TRBV3-2	.	.	TRBJ2-1
TGTGCCAGCAGTTTCGACCAGACAGGGGGTTCCTATGGCTACACCTTC	CASSFDQTGGSYGYTF	TRBV6-5	TRBD1	.	TRBJ1-2
TGTGCCAGCAGCTTAGCCCGGACAGGAAAGGGCAATGAGCAGTTCTTC	CASSLARTGKGNEQFF	TRBV7-8	TRBD1	.	TRBJ2-1
TGTGCCAGTGCGAGACTAGCGGCTACAGATACGCAGTATTTT	CASARLAATDTQYF	TRBV19	TRBD2	.	TRBJ2-3
TGTGCCAGCAGCTTACTTGAGGGGGCGAATAATTCACCCCTCCACTTT	CASSLLEGANNSPLHF	TRBV11-2	TRBD1	.	TRBJ1-6
TGCGCCAGCAGCGTGGACAGGGGCTCTGGAAACACCATATATTTT	CASSVDRGSGNTIYF	TRBV5-1	TRBD1	.	TRBJ1-3
TGTGCCAGCAGCTTATTTGGGCACGACGATCAGCCCCAGCATTTT	CASSLFGHDDQPQHF	TRBV7-2	.	.	TRBJ1-5
TGTGCCAGCAGCCAAGACCCGATAGGCGGAGGTGGCTACACCTTC	CASSQDPIGGGGYTF	TRBV3-1/TRBV3-2	.	once	TRBJ1-2
TGTGCCAGTAGTACCCCGGGACAGGACCACTCTGGGGCCAACGTCCTGACTTTC	CASSTPGQDHSGANVLTF	TRBV19	TRBD1	.	TRBJ2-6
TGTGCCAGCAGCGGAACCGGGGGTTGGCAGTTCTTC	CASSGTGGWQFF	TRBV11-3	.	.	TRBJ2-1
TGTGCCAGTAGTATTCGACTAGCGGGGGACCAAGAGACCCAGTACTTC	CASSIRLAGDQETQYF	TRBV19	TRBD2	.	TRBJ2-5
TGTGCCAGCAGCTTGTTCGGGGAACCCTACGAGCAGTACTTC	CASSLFGEPYEQYF	TRBV5-6	.	.	TRBJ2-7
TGCAGCGTTGGAGGTGGGAGCTCCTACAATGAGCAGTTCTTC	CSVGGGSSYNEQFF	TRBV29-1	.	.	TRBJ2-1
TGTGCCAGCAGTTTATTAGGGACTAGCGGGGTGGCAGATACGCAGTATTTT	CASSLLGTSGVADTQYF	TRBV27	TRBD2	.	TRBJ2-3
TGTGCCAGCGGAACAGGGGGCCAAGAGACCCAGTACTTC	CASGTGGQETQYF	TRBV25-1	TRBD1	.	TRBJ2-5
TGTGCCTGGAGTGTACTAGGGCGGAACTATGGCTACACCTTC	CAWSVLGRNYGYTF	TRBV30	.	once	TRBJ1-2
TGTGCCAGCAGCTTAGCATGGCTAGCGGGATCCTACGAGCAGTACTTC	CASSLAWLAGSYEQYF	TRBV7-3	TRBD2	.	TRBJ2-7
TGTGCCAGCAGCAAACCAGGGTTCACAGATACGCAGTATTTT	CASSKPGFTDTQYF	TRBV7-3	.	.	TRBJ2-3
TGTGCCAGCAGCCAAAATCGAGCGGGAGAAAATGAGCAGTTCTTC	CASSQNRAGENEQFF	TRBV3-1/TRBV3-2	TRBD2	.	TRBJ2-1
TGCGCCAGCAGCCGGGGAGATGGGACCCTAGGGGGATTGAATCAGCCCCAGCATTTT	CASSRGDGTLGGLNQPQHF	TRBV4-1	.	few	TRBJ1-5
TGTGCCAGAAGCTTGGAAGCCTGGGATACGCAGTATTTT	CARSLEAWDTQYF	TRBV5-3	.	.	TRBJ2-3
TGTGCCAGCAGCCCACCTCCGGACAGACCATACGAGCAGTACTTC	CASSPPPDRPYEQYF	TRBV7-9	.	once	TRBJ2-7
TGTGCCACCAGCAGAGATGGGGGACAGGGGGACTATGGCTACACCTTC	CATSRDGGQGDYGYTF	TRBV15	TRBD1	.	TRBJ1-2
TGTGCCAGCGGGACAGGGTATCAGCCCCAGCATTTT	CASGTGYQPQHF	TRBV19	TRBD1	.	TRBJ1-5
TGTGCCAGCAGGGCCGGGACTAGTGAAACAGATACGCAGTATTTT	CASRAGTSETDTQYF	TRBV6-5	TRBD2	.	TRBJ2-3
TGTGCCAGCAGCCCAAGAGGGGAAAAACTGTTTTTT	CASSPRGEKLFF	TRBV7-8	.	.	TRBJ1-4
TGTGCCAGCAGCCAAGTCGGGATACGGACCAATGAGCAGTTCTTC	CASSQVGIRTNEQFF	TRBV3-1/TRBV3-2	.	.	TRBJ2-1
TGTGCCAGCAGCCGGGCGGGCGGGAGTTCGGGAGATACGCAGTATTTT	CASSRAGGSSGDTQYF	TRBV7-2	TRBD2	.	TRBJ2-3
TGTGCCAGCAGCTTAGATAGGGTAGGGGCTAGAACCTCAGGCGGCTACACCTTC	CASSLDRVGARTSGGYTF	TRBV11-2	.	.	TRBJ1-2
TGTGCCAGCAGCCCCACAGCGGGGGGGCGGGATACGCAGTATTTT	CASSPTAGGRDTQYF	TRBV7-3	TRBD2	.	TRBJ2-3
TGTGCCTGGAATCTGGGGAGGGATCAGCCCCAGCATTTT	CAWNLGRDQPQHF	TRBV30	.	.	TRBJ1-5
TGCGCCAGCAGCTTGGAAGGCCGGGTGGACACCGGGGAGCTGTTTTTT	CASSLEGRVDTGELFF	TRBV5-1	.	.	TRBJ2-2